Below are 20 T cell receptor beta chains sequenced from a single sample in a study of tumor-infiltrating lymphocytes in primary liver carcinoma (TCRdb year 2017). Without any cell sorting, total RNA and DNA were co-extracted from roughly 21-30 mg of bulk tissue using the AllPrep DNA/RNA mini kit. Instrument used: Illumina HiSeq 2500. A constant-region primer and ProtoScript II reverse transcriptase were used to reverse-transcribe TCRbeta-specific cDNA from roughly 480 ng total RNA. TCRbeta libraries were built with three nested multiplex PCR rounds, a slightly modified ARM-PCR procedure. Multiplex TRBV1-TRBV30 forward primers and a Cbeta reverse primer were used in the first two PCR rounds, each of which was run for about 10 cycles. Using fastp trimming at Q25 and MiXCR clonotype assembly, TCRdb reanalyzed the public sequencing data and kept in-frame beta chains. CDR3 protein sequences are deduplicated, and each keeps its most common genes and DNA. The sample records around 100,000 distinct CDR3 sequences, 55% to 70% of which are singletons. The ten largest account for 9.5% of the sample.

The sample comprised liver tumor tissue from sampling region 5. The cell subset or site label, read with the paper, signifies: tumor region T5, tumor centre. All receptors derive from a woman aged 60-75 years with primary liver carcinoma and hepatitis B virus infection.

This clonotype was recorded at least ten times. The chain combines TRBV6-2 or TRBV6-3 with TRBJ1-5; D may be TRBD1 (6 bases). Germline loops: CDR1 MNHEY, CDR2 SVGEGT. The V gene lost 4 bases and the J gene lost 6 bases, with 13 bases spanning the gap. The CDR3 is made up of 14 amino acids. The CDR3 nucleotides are TGTGCCAGCAGTTCCTACAGGGAAACTCAGCCCCAGCATTTT. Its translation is CASSSYRETQPQHF.

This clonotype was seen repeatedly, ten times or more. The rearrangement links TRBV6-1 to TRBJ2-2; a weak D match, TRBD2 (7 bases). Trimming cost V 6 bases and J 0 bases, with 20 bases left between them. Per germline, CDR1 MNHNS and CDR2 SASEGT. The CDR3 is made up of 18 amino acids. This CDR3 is CASRPLPGGGSNTGELFF. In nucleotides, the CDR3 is TGTGCCAGCAGGCCCCTACCTGGGGGGGGCTCGAACACCGGGGAGCTGTTTTTT.

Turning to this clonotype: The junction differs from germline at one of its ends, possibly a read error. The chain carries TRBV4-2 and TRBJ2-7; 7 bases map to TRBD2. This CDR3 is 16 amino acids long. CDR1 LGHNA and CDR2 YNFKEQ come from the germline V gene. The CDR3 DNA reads TGTGCCAGCAGCCAAGAATCGGCGGGAGCTAGCTACGAGCAATACTTC. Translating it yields CASSQESAGASYEQYF.

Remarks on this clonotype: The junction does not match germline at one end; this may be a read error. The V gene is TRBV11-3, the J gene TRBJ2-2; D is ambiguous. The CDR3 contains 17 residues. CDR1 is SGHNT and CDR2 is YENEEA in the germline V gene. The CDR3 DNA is TGTGCCAGCGGCTTATCTCGTGGGGATAATCGCGCCGGGGAGCTGTTTTTT. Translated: CASGLSRGDNRAGELFF.

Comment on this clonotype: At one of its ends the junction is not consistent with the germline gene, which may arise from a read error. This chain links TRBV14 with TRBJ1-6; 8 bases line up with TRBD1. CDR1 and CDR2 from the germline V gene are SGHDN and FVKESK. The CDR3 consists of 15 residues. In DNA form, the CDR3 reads TGTGCCAGCAGCCAGACAGGGGTATGGAATTCAGCCCTCCACTTT. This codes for CASSQTGVWNSALHF.

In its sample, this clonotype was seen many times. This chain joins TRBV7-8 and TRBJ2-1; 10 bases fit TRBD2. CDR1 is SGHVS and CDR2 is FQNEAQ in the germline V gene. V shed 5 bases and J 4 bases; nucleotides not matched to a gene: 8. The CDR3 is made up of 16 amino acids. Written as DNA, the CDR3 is TGTGCCAGCAGCGTAAATAGCGGGAGGCTATACAATGAGCAGTTCTTC. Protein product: CASSVNSGRLYNEQFF.

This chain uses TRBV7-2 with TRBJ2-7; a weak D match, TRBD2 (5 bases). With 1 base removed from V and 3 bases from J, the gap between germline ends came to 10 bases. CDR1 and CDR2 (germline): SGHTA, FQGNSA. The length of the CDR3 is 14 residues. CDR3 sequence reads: CASSLGLGSYEQYF. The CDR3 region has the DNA TGTGCCAGCAGCTTAGGGCTAGGGAGCTACGAGCAGTACTTC.

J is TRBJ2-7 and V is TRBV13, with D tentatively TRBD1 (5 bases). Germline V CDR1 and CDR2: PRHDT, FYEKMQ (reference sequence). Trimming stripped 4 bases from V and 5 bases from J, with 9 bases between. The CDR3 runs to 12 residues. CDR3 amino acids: CASSSGPHEQYF. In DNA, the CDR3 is TGTGCCAGCAGCTCAGGGCCCCACGAGCAGTACTTC.

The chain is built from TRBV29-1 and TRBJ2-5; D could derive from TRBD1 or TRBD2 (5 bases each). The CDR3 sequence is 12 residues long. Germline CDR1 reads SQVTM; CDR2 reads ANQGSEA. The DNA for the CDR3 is TGCAGGATTGATAGAGGGGAAGAGACCCAGTACTTC. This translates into CRIDRGEETQYF. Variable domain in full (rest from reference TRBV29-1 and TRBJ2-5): SAVISQKPSRDICQRGTSLTIQCQVDSQVTMMFWYRQQPGQSLTLIATANQGSEATYESGFVIDKFPISRPNLTFSTLTVSNMSPEDSSIYLCRIDRGEETQYFGPGTRLLVL.

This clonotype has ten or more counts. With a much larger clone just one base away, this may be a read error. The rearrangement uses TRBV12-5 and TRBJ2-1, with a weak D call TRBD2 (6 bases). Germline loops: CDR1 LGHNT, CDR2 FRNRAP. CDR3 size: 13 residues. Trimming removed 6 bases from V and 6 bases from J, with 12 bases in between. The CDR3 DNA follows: TGTGCTAGTGGCCGAGGGACTCTCAATGAGCAGTTCTTC. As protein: CASGRGTLNEQFF.

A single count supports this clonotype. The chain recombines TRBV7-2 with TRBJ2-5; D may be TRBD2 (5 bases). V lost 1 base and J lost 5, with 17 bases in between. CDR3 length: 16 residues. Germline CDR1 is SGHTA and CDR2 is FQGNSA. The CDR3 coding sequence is TGTGCCAGCAGCTTAGGTCTACGGGATGGCTCGGAGACCCAGTACTTC. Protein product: CASSLGLRDGSETQYF.

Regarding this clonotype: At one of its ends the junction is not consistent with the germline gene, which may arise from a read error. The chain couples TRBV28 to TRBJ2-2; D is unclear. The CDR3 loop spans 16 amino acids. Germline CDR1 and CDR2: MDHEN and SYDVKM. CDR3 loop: CDSTQAGVGDTGELFF. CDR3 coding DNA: TGTGACAGCACCCAAGCTGGAGTCGGTGACACCGGGGAGCTGTTTTTT. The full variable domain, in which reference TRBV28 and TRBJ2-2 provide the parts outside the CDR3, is DVKVTQSSRYLVKRTGEKVFLECVQDMDHENMFWYRQDPGLGLRLIYFSYDVKMKEKGDIPEGYSVSREKKERFSLILESASTNQTSMYLCDSTQAGVGDTGELFFGEGSRLTVL.

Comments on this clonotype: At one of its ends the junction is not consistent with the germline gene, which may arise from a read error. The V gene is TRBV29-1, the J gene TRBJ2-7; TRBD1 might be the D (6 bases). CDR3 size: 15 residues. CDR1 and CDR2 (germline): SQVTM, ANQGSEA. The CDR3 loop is CSAREGVSSSYEQYF. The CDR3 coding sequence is TGCAGCGCTAGAGAGGGGGTTTCGAGCTCCTACGAGCAGTACTTT.

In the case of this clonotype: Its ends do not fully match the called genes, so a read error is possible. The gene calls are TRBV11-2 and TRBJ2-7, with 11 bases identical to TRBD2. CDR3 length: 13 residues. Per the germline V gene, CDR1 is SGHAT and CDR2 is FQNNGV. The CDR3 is CASSLTSGSGQYF. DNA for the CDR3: TGCGCCAGCAGCTTAACTAGCGGGAGCGGACAGTACTTC. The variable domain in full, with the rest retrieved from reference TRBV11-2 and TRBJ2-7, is EAGVAQSPRYKIIEKRQSVAFWCNPISGHATLYWYQQILGQGPKLLIQFQNNGVVDDSQLPKDRFSAERLKGVDSTLKIQPAKLEDSAVYLCASSLTSGSGQYFGPGTRLTVT.

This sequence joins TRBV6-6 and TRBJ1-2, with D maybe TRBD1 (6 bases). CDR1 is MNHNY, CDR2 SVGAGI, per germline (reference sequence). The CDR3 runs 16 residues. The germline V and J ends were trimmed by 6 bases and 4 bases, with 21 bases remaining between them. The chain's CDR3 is CASSYHGQKSSYGYTF. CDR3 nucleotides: TGTGCCAGCAGCTACCACGGACAGAAATCTAGCTATGGCTACACCTTC.

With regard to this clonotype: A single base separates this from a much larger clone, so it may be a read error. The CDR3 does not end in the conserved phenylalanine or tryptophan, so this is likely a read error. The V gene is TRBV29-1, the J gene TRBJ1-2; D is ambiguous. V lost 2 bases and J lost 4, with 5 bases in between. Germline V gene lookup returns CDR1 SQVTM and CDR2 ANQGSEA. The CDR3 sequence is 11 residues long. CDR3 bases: TGCAGCGTTGAAAAGGCCTATGGCTACACCCTC. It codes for CSVEKAYGYTL.

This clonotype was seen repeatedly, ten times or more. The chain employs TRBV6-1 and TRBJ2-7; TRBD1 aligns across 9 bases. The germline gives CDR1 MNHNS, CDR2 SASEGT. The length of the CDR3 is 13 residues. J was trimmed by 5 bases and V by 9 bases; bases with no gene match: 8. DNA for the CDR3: TGTGCCAGTACCGGGACAGGGTACCACGAGCAGTACTTC. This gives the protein CASTGTGYHEQYF.

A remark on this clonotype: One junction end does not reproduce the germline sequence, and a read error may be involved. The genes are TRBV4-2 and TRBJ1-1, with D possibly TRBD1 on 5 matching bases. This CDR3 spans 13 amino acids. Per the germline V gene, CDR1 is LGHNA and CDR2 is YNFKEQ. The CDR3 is CASRLKRGTEAFF. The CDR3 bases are TGCGCCAGCAGGCTAAAGAGGGGCACTGAAGCTTTCTTT.

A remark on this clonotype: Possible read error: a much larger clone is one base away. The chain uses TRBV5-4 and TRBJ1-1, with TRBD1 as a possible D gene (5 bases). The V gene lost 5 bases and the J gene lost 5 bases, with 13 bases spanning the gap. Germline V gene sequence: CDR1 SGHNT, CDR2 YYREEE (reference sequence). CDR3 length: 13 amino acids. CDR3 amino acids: CASSQGTSTEAFF. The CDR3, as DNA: TGTGCCAGCAGTCAGGGCACGTCGACTGAAGCTTTCTTT.

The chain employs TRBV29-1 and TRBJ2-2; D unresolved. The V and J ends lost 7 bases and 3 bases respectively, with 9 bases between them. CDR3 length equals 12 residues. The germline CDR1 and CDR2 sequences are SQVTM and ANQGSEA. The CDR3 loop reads CSALEHTGELFF. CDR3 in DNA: TGCAGCGCATTAGAACACACCGGGGAGCTGTTTTTT.